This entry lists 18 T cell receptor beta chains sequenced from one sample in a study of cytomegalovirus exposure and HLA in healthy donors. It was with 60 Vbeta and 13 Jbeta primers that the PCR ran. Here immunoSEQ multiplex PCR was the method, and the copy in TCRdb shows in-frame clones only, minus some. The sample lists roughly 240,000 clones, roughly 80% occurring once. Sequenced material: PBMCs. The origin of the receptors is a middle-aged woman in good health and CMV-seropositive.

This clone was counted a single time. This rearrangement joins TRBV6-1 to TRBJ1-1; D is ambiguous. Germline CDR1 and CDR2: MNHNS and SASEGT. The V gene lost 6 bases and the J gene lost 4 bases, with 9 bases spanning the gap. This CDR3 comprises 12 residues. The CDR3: CASRTRITEAFF. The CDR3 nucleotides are TGTGCCAGCAGGACAAGAATCACTGAAGCTTTCTTT.

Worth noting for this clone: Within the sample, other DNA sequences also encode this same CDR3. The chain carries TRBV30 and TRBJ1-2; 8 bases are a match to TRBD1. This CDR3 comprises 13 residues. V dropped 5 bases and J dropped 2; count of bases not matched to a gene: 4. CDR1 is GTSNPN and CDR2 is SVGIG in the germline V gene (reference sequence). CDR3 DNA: TGTGCCTGGTCTAGACAGGGGAACTATGGCTACACCTTC. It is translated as CAWSRQGNYGYTF.

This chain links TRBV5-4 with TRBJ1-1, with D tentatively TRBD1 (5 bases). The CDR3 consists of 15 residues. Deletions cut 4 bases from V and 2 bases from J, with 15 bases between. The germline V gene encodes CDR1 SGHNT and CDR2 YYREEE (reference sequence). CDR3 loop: CASSQNAGTNTEAFF. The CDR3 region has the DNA TGTGCCAGCAGCCAAAACGCAGGGACTAACACTGAAGCTTTCTTT.

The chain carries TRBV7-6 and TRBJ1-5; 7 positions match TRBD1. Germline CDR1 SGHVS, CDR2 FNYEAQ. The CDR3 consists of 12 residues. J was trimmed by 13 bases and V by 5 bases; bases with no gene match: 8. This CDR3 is CASSRGQAPQHF. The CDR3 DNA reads TGTGCCAGCAGCCGTGGACAGGCCCCGCAGCATTTT.

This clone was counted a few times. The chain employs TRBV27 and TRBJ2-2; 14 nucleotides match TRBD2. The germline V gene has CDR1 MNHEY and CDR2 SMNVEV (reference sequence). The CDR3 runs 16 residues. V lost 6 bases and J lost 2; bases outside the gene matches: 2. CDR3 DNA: TGTGCCAGCAGGACTAGCGGGGGGGTTAACACCGGGGAGCTGTTTTTT. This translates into CASRTSGGVNTGELFF.

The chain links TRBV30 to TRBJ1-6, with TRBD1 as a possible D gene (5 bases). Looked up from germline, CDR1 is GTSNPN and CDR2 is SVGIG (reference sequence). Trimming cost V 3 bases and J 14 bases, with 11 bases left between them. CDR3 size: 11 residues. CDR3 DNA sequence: TGTGCCTGGAGGGCAGGGAGGTCCCTCCACTTT. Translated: CAWRAGRSLHF.

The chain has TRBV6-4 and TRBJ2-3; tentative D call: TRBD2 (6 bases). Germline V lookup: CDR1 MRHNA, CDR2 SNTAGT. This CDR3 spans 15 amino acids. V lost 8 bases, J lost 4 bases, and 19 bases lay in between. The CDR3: CASPGAGPGADTQYF. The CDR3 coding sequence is TGTGCCAGCCCCGGCGCGGGGCCGGGGGCAGATACGCAGTATTTT.

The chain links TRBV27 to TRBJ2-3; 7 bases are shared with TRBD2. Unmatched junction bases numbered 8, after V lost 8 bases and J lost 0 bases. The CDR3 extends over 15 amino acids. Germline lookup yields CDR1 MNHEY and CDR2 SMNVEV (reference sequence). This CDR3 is CASGSAGASTDTQYF. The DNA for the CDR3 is TGTGCCAGCGGGTCCGCGGGAGCAAGCACAGATACGCAGTATTTT.

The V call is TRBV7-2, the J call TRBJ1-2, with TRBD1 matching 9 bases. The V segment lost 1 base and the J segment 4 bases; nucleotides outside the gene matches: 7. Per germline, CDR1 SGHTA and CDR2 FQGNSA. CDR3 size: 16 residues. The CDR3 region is CASSLDRGRISYGYTF. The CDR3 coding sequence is TGTGCCAGCAGCTTAGACAGGGGGCGCATAAGCTATGGCTACACCTTC.

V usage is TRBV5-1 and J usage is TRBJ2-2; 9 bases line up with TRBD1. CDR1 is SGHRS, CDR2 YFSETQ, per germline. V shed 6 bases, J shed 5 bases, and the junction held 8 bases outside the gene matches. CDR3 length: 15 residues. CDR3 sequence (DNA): TGCGCCAGCAAGACGGGACAGGGAAGGACCGGGGAGCTGTTTTTT. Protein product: CASKTGQGRTGELFF.

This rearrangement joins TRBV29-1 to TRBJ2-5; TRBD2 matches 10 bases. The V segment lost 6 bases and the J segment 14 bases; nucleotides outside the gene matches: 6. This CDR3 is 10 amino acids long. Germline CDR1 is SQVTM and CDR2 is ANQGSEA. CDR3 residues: CSVLAGGLYF. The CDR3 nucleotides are TGCAGCGTGTTAGCGGGGGGTCTATACTTC.

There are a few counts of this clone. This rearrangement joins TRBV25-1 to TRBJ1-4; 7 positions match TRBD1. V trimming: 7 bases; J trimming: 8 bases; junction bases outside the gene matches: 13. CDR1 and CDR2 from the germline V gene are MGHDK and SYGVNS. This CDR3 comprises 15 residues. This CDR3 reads CASTFRQGGGEKLFF. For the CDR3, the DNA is TGTGCCAGCACATTTAGACAGGGTGGAGGCGAAAAACTGTTTTTT.

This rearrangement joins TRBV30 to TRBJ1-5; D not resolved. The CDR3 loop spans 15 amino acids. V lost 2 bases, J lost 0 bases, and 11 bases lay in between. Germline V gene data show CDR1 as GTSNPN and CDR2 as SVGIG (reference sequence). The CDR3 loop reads CAWSTGIYSNQPQHF. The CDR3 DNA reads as TGTGCCTGGAGTACCGGGATATATAGCAATCAGCCCCAGCATTTT. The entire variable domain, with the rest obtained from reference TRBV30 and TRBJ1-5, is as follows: SQTIHQWPATLVQPVGSPLSLECTVEGTSNPNLYWYRQAAGRGLQLLFYSVGIGQISSEVPQNLSASRPQDRQFILSSKKLLLSDSGFYLCAWSTGIYSNQPQHFGDGTRLSIL.

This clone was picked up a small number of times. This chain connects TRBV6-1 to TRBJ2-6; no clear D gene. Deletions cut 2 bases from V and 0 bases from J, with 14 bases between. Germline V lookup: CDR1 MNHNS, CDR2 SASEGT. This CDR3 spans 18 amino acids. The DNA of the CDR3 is TGTGCCAGCAGTGAAATTGGCTTTCCGCTCTCTGGGGCCAACGTCCTGACTTTC. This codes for CASSEIGFPLSGANVLTF.

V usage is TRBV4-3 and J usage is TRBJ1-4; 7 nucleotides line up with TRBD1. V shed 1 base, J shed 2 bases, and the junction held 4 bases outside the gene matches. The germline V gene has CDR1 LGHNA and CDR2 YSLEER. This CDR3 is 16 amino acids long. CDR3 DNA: TGCGCCAGCAGCCAAGGGGGGACAGTTACTAATGAAAAACTGTTTTTT. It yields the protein CASSQGGTVTNEKLFF.

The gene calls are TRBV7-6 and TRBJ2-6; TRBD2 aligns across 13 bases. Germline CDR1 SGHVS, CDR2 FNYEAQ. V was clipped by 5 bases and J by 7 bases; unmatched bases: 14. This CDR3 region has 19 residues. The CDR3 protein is CASSRIPGLAGESANVLTF. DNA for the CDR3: TGTGCCAGCAGCCGTATCCCCGGACTAGCGGGGGAGAGTGCCAACGTCCTGACTTTC. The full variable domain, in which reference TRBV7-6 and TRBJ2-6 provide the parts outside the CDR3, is GAGVSQSPRYKVTKRGQDVALRCDPISGHVSLYWYRQALGQGPEFLTYFNYEAQQDKSGLPNDRFSAERPEGSISTLTIQRTEQRDSAMYRCASSRIPGLAGESANVLTFGAGSRLTVL.

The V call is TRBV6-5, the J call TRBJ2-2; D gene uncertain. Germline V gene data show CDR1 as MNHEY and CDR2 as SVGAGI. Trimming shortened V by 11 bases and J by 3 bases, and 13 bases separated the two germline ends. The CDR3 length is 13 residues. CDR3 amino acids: CAGYREDTGELFF. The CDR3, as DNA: TGTGCCGGATACCGCGAGGACACCGGGGAGCTGTTTTTT.

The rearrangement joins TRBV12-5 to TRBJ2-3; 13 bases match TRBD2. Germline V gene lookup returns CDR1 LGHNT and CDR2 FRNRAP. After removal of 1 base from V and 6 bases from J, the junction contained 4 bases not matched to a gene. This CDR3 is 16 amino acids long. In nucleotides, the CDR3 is TGTGCTAGTGGTTTGGGGACTAGCGGGAGAACCGATACGCAGTATTTT. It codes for CASGLGTSGRTDTQYF.